The source of this TCR beta chain is a study of CD4+ T cells in melanoma. Profiled with immunoSEQ multiplex PCR; TCRdb holds only in-frame clones, not every one. The sample contains 10,000 to 13,000 clones, 66% of which appear only once. Between the trimmed V and J ends, which lost 2 bases and 0 bases, there was a span of 10 bases. In germline, CDR1 is SGHDN, CDR2 FVKESK. This CDR3 has 15 residues. The chain employs TRBV14 and TRBJ1-1, with D maybe TRBD1 (6 bases). What was sequenced was cells from a culture (not recorded whether cultured in vitro). This TCR was recovered from a human donor with melanoma. The CDR3 loop reads CASSQLTGVNTEAFF. CDR3 sequence (DNA): TGTGCCAGCAGCCAACTGACAGGAGTGAACACTGAAGCTTTCTTT.